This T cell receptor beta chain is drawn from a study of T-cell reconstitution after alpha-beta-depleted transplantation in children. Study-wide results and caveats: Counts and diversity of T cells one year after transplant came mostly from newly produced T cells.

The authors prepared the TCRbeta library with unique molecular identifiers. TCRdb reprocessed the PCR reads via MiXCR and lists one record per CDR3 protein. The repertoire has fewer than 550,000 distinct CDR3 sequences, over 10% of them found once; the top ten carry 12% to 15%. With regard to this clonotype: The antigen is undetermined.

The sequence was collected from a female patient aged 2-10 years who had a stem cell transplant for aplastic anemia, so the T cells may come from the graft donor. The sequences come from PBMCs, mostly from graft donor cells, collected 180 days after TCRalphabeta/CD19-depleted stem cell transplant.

CDR3 loop: CASSFPQRTYNEQFF. The CDR3 nucleotides read TGTGCCAGCAGTTTCCCACAGCGAACCTACAATGAGCAGTTCTTC. The chain recombines TRBV28 with TRBJ2-1, with no clear D. The CDR3 sequence is 15 residues long. The germline CDR1 and CDR2 sequences are MDHEN and SYDVKM. V was clipped by 3 bases and J by 2 bases, with 11 bases between them.